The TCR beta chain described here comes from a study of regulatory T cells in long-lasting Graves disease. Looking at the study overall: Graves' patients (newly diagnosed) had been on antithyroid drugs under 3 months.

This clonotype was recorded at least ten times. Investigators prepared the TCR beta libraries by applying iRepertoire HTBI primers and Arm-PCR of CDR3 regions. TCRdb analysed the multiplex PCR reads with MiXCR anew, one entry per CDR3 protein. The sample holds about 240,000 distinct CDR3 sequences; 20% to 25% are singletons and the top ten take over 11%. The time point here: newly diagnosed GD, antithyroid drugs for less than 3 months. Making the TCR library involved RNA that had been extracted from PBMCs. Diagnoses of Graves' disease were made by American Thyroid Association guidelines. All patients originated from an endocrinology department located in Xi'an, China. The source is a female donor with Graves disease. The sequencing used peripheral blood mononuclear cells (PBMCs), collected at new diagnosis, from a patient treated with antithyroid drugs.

For the CDR3, the DNA is TGCAGCGTGGACATGACAGGGAACCCCTACAATGAGCAGTTCTTC. Its translation: CSVDMTGNPYNEQFF. The chain links TRBV29-1 to TRBJ2-1; 7 nucleotides match TRBD1. The CDR3 is made up of 15 amino acids. V lost 6 bases and J lost 2; bases outside the gene matches: 10. CDR1 is SQVTM, CDR2 ANQGSEA, per germline.